The rows below give T cell receptor beta chains drawn from one sample of a study of T cells after yellow fever vaccination. MiXCR, applied by TCRdb to the 5' RACE reads, yields one record per CDR3 protein. The data hold hundreds of thousands of distinct CDR3 sequences, with over 15% observed a single time. The sequencing here drew on PBMCs, taken before the yellow fever booster vaccination. These receptors all come from a man younger than 35 who received the YFV17D yellow fever vaccine. The CDR3 runs from the conserved cysteine through the conserved F or W. A D gene is named only where the DNA matches it firmly. Clone size appears in some rows only: once, few, many, or a class for an expanded clone.

J gene: TRBJ1-2; CDR3 length: 14; clone size: NA; V gene: TRBV5-1; D gene: TRBD1; CDR3 protein: CASSDPRDSYGYTF; CDR3 DNA: TGCGCCAGCAGCGATCCCCGGGACAGCTATGGCTACACCTTC
J gene: TRBJ2-1; CDR3 length: 15; clone size: NA; V gene: TRBV11-2; D gene: NA; CDR3 protein: CASSFGDGSYNEQFF; CDR3 DNA: TGTGCCAGCAGCTTCGGAGATGGAAGCTACAATGAGCAGTTCTTC
J gene: TRBJ1-2; CDR3 length: 14; clone size: few; V gene: TRBV4-1; D gene: NA; CDR3 protein: CASSQRAEGYGYTF; CDR3 DNA: TGCGCCAGCAGCCAACGCGCGGAGGGCTATGGCTACACCTTC
J gene: TRBJ2-5; CDR3 length: 15; clone size: NA; V gene: TRBV20-1; D gene: TRBD2; CDR3 protein: CSASRSGGARETQYF; CDR3 DNA: TGCAGTGCTAGTCGGAGCGGGGGGGCCCGGGAGACCCAGTACTTC
J gene: TRBJ2-1; CDR3 length: 17; clone size: NA; V gene: TRBV7-3; D gene: NA; CDR3 protein: CASSLGMVQSSYNEQFF; CDR3 DNA: TGTGCCAGCAGCTTAGGTATGGTCCAGAGCTCCTACAATGAGCAGTTCTTC
J gene: TRBJ2-5; CDR3 length: 15; clone size: many; V gene: TRBV7-9; D gene: TRBD1; CDR3 protein: CASSVTGSLLETQYF; CDR3 DNA: TGTGCCAGCAGCGTGACAGGGTCGTTGTTAGAGACCCAGTACTTC
J gene: TRBJ2-7; CDR3 length: 14; clone size: NA; V gene: TRBV2; D gene: NA; CDR3 protein: CASKGLETTYEQYF; CDR3 DNA: TGTGCCAGCAAGGGGTTAGAGACGACCTACGAGCAGTACTTC
J gene: TRBJ1-1; CDR3 length: 14; clone size: NA; V gene: TRBV6-5; D gene: NA; CDR3 protein: CASSYGQSNTEAFF; CDR3 DNA: TGTGCCAGCAGTTATGGACAGTCGAACACTGAAGCTTTCTTT
J gene: TRBJ2-6; CDR3 length: 16; clone size: NA; V gene: TRBV5-6; D gene: NA; CDR3 protein: CASSLTTDPGANVLTF; CDR3 DNA: TGTGCCAGCAGCCTTACCACGGATCCTGGGGCCAACGTCCTGACTTTC
J gene: TRBJ2-3; CDR3 length: 16; clone size: NA; V gene: TRBV7-3; D gene: TRBD2; CDR3 protein: CASSLTAGGSTDTQYF; CDR3 DNA: TGTGCCAGCAGCTTAACGGCGGGGGGGTCCACAGATACGCAGTATTTT
J gene: TRBJ2-3; CDR3 length: 15; clone size: few; V gene: TRBV12-3/TRBV12-4; D gene: TRBD2; CDR3 protein: CASSPQLAGFDTQYF; CDR3 DNA: TGTGCCAGCAGTCCCCAACTAGCGGGGTTCGATACGCAGTATTTT
J gene: TRBJ2-7; CDR3 length: 12; clone size: many; V gene: TRBV7-9; D gene: TRBD1; CDR3 protein: CASSRTGDEQYF; CDR3 DNA: TGTGCCAGCAGCCGGACAGGGGACGAGCAGTACTTC